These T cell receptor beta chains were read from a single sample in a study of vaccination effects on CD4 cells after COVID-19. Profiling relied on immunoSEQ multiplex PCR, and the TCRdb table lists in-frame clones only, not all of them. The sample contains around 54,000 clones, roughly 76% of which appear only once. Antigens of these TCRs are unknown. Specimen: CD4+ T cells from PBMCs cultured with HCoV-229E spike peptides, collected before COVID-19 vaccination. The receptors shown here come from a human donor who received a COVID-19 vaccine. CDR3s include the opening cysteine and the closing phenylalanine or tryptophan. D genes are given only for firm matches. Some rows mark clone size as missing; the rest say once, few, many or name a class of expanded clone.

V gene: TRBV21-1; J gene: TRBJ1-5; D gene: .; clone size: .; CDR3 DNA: TGTGCCAGCAGCTCGACAGGGGGGATCAATCAGCCCCAGCATTTT; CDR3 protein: CASSSTGGINQPQHF
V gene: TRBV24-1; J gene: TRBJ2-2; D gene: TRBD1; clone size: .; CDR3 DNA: TGTGCCACCAGTGACATGGGACAGGGGTTGACCGGGGAGCTGTTTTTT; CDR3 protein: CATSDMGQGLTGELFF
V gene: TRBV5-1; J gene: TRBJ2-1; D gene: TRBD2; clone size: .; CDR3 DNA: TGCGCCAGCAGCTTTGGCGGGGGGGCGTTAGGCAATGAGCAGTTCTTC; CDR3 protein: CASSFGGGALGNEQFF
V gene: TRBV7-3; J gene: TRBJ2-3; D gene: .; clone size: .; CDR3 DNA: TGTGCCAGCAGCTTATGGCCCCGGGAAGGCACAGATACGCAGTATTTT; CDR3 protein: CASSLWPREGTDTQYF
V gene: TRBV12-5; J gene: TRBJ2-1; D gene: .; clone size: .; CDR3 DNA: TGTGCTAGTGGTTTGGTAGGGGGGTACAATGAGCAGTTCTTC; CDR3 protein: CASGLVGGYNEQFF
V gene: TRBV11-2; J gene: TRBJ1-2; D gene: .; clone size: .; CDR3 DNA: TGTGCCAGCAGCTTAGAAACCATCGCCTATGGCTACACCTTC; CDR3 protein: CASSLETIAYGYTF
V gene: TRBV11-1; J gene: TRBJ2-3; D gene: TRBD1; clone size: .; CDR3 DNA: TGTGCCAGCAGCTTAGCCGACAGGGGGGCGGATACGCAGTATTTT; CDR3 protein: CASSLADRGADTQYF
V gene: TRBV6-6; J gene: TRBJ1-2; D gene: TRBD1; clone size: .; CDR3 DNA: TGTGCCAGCAGACGGACAGGGTCTTATGGCTACACCTTC; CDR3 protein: CASRRTGSYGYTF
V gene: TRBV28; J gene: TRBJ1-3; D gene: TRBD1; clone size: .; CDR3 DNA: TGTGCCAGCAGTTTACACAGGGAGGGGGCCACCATATATTTT; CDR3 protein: CASSLHREGATIYF
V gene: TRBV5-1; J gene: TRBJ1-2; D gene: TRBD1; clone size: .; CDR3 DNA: TGCGCCAGCAGCTTACAGACAGGGGATCACGGCTACACCTTC; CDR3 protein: CASSLQTGDHGYTF
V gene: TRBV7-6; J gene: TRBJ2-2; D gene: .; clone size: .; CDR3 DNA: TGTGCCAGCAGCTTAGATTTTCCAGGGGTGGACGGGGAGCTGTTTTTT; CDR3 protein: CASSLDFPGVDGELFF
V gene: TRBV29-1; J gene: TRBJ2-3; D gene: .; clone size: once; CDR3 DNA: TGCAGCGTACCTGGGGATACGCAGTATTTT; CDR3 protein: CSVPGDTQYF
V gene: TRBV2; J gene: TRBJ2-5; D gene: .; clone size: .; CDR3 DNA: TGTGCCAGCAGACAAAACATGGAGACCCAGTACTTC; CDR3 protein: CASRQNMETQYF
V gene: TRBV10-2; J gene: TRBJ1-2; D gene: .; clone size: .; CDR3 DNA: TGCGCCAGCACAGGGGTAGGGGGTGTAGGCTACACCTTC; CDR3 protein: CASTGVGGVGYTF
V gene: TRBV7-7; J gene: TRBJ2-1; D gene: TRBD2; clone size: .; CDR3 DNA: TGTGCCAGCAGCTCCGGGACTAGCACCTACAATGAGCAGTTCTTC; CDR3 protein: CASSSGTSTYNEQFF